These T cell receptor beta chains were read from a single sample in a study of shared T cell receptors in the human thymus. Produced via immunoSEQ multiplex PCR; TCRdb's table is partial and in-frame only. This repertoire shows over 350,000 clones, more than 85% found once; its top ten account for roughly 0.02%. Sequencing was done on a sample of thymocytes. These receptors came from a human donor. Each CDR3 is given with its conserved first and last residue. A D gene is named only where the DNA matches it firmly. Rows may omit the clone size; those that give it use once, few, many or a size class.

J,D,V,size,DNA,CDR3
TRBJ2-1,TRBD2,TRBV5-1,NA,TGCGCCAGCAGCTTGTGTACTAGCGGGAATTGTGGTAATGAGCAGTTCTTC,CASSLCTSGNCGNEQFF
TRBJ2-3,TRBD2,TRBV14,NA,TGTGCCAGCAGCCGGGGGCCTAGCGGGAGGTCTAGGGCAGATACGCAGTATTTT,CASSRGPSGRSRADTQYF
TRBJ1-1,NA,TRBV18,NA,TGTGCCAGCTCACGAGGTGGAACTGAAGCTTTCTTT,CASSRGGTEAFF
TRBJ2-2,NA,TRBV7-2,NA,TGTGCCAGCAGCTTAGAAATTCGGACGGAGACCGGGGAGCTGTTTTTT,CASSLEIRTETGELFF
TRBJ2-1,NA,TRBV18,NA,TGTGCCAGCTCACGTGGAACCGGGGATGAGCAGTTCTTC,CASSRGTGDEQFF
TRBJ2-7,TRBD2,TRBV6-5,once,TGTGCCAGCAGTTTAAAGCGGGAGGGCCTTTACGAGCAGTACTTC,CASSLKREGLYEQYF
TRBJ1-1,NA,TRBV10-3,NA,TGTGCCACCGGGGGACGGGGGAACACTGAAGCTTTCTTT,CATGGRGNTEAFF
TRBJ2-1,TRBD2,TRBV4-1,NA,TGCGCCAGCAGCCAAGAAGGGGGATTCGGACTAGCGGGAGGGCCGTACAATGAGCAGTTCTTC,CASSQEGGFGLAGGPYNEQFF
TRBJ1-2,NA,TRBV2,NA,TGTGCCAGCAGTGACGCTTCGCGGGGGGGGCGCGGGTCCGGCTACACCTTC,CASSDASRGGRGSGYTF
TRBJ2-5,TRBD2,TRBV5-1,NA,TGCGCCAGCAGCTTGGAATCGAAGCGGGAGTTTCGACAGGAGACCCAGTACTTC,CASSLESKREFRQETQYF
TRBJ1-2,TRBD1,TRBV7-2,NA,TGTGCCAGCAGCCTCGCAGGGGGCAACTATGGCTACACCTTC,CASSLAGGNYGYTF
TRBJ2-6,NA,TRBV5-4,NA,TGTGCCAGCAGCTTCCCTCGTCCGTCTGGGGCCAACGTCCTGACTTTC,CASSFPRPSGANVLTF
TRBJ2-3,TRBD2,TRBV29-1,NA,TGCAGCGGATCGGGGGGGGATACGCAGTATTTT,CSGSGGDTQYF
TRBJ2-7,NA,TRBV30,NA,TGCGCCTGGAGTGTAGAACGATACGAGCAGTACTTC,CAWSVERYEQYF
TRBJ2-1,TRBD2,TRBV5-4,NA,TGTGCCAGCATAAGTGCGGGACTAGCGGGAGACTACAATGAGCAGTTCTTC,CASISAGLAGDYNEQFF
TRBJ2-1,TRBD2,TRBV11-2,NA,TGTGCCAGCAAGACGGGGGGACCCTACAATGAGCAGTTCTTC,CASKTGGPYNEQFF
TRBJ2-1,TRBD2,TRBV6-4,NA,TGTGCCAGCAGAGGGACTAGCGGGAAACCTCGGGATGAGCAGTTCTTC,CASRGTSGKPRDEQFF
TRBJ2-7,TRBD1,TRBV10-3,NA,TGTGCCATCAGTGAGTCGTGGGGGACAGGGAGCTCCTACGAGCAGTACTTC,CAISESWGTGSSYEQYF
TRBJ2-1,NA,TRBV28,NA,TGTGCCAGCAGTTCAAGGGAAGGCGATGAGCAGTTCTTC,CASSSREGDEQFF
TRBJ2-7,TRBD1,TRBV18,NA,TGTGCCAGCTCACCAAAGACAGGGAACCCCTACGAGCAGTACTTC,CASSPKTGNPYEQYF
TRBJ2-7,NA,TRBV25-1,NA,TGTGCCAGCAGGGAAAGGGACCGAAAAGGCCTAGACGAGCAGTACTTC,CASRERDRKGLDEQYF
TRBJ2-3,NA,TRBV2,NA,TGTGCCAGCAGCCCCCCCCGGAGCACAGATACGCAGTATTTT,CASSPPRSTDTQYF
TRBJ2-3,NA,TRBV6-1,NA,TGTGCCAGCAGTGCCGGGACTGGCACAGATACGCAGTATTTT,CASSAGTGTDTQYF
TRBJ1-2,NA,TRBV27,NA,TGTGCCAGCAGTTTATCGAGCGACAGGTTCTACACCTTC,CASSLSSDRFYTF
TRBJ1-2,NA,TRBV30,NA,TGTGCCTGGAGTAGACCCAGCTATGGCTACACCTTC,CAWSRPSYGYTF
TRBJ2-2,NA,TRBV11-2,NA,TGTGCCAGCAGCTTCGGGCAGGGCCCCGGGGAGCTGTTTTTT,CASSFGQGPGELFF
TRBJ1-2,NA,TRBV6-1,once,TGTGCCAGCAGTGAAGCGCCCCGGGGGTCTGGCTACACCTTC,CASSEAPRGSGYTF
TRBJ1-2,NA,TRBV28,NA,TGTGCCAGCACCTTAATCGTAGGATGGGGCTATGGCTACACCTTC,CASTLIVGWGYGYTF
TRBJ2-5,NA,TRBV9,NA,TGTGCCAGCAGCGTAGCTGGGGAGACCCAGTACTTC,CASSVAGETQYF
TRBJ2-1,TRBD2,TRBV5-1,NA,TGCGCCAGCAGCTTGGGTGGCGGGAGGGCCGACAATGAGCAGTTCTTC,CASSLGGGRADNEQFF
TRBJ2-3,TRBD2,TRBV28,NA,TGTGCCAGCAGTTTATGCATCGGACTAGCGGGAGACGGAGACAAACGGCATACGCAGTATTTT,CASSLCIGLAGDGDKRHTQYF
TRBJ2-3,TRBD2,TRBV7-2,NA,TGTGCCAGCAGCCGGGGACTAGCGGGAGGGCGCGCAGATACGCAGTATTTT,CASSRGLAGGRADTQYF
TRBJ2-3,NA,TRBV9,NA,TGTGCCAGCAGCGCCAGAGACGGAGATACGCAGTATTTT,CASSARDGDTQYF
TRBJ1-5,NA,TRBV28,few,TGTGCCAGCAGTACCCGGAACCAGCCCCAGCATTTT,CASSTRNQPQHF
TRBJ1-6,NA,TRBV5-1,NA,TGCGCCAGCAGCTTGCGGCCAGGAGAGAGGCTGGGTAATTCACCCCTCCACTTT,CASSLRPGERLGNSPLHF
TRBJ1-5,TRBD1,TRBV27,once,TGTGCCAGCAGCTCTGGGACAGGGGGAAATCAGCCCCAGCATTTT,CASSSGTGGNQPQHF
TRBJ2-5,NA,TRBV21-1,NA,TGTGCCAGCTTTCGACTAGCGGGATTTCAAGAGACCCAGTACTTC,CASFRLAGFQETQYF
TRBJ1-5,NA,TRBV6-6,NA,TGTGCCAGCGCACGGGGTAGCAATCAGCCCCAGCATTTT,CASARGSNQPQHF
TRBJ2-7,NA,TRBV4-2,NA,TGTGCCAGCAGCCAAGACTGTGCCCCCCCCGGGTACCAGCACCAAATCTTCTACGAGCAGTACTTC,CASSQDCAPPGYQHQIFYEQYF
TRBJ2-7,NA,TRBV21-1,NA,TGTGCCAGCAGCAAAGGAGGGGAGAACTCCTACGAGCAGTACTTC,CASSKGGENSYEQYF
TRBJ2-3,NA,TRBV25-1,NA,TGTGCCAGCAGTGGCGTCGTAGGCGCAGATACGCAGTATTTT,CASSGVVGADTQYF
TRBJ2-3,NA,TRBV5-1,NA,TGCGCCAGCAGCCCGGAAGGGGGGGGGCCAAGGGATACGCAGTATTTT,CASSPEGGGPRDTQYF
TRBJ2-3,NA,TRBV18,NA,TGTGCCAGCTCACCAGACCAAGACTCACGAGATACGCAGTATTTT,CASSPDQDSRDTQYF
TRBJ2-1,NA,TRBV4-3,once,TGCGCCAGCAGCCCCCTAGCGAACACGTACAATGAGCAGTTCTTC,CASSPLANTYNEQFF
TRBJ2-6,TRBD1,TRBV7-3,NA,TGTGCCAGCAGCCCACGGGGGGACAGGGGACTGGCTGGGGCCAACGTCCTGACTTTC,CASSPRGDRGLAGANVLTF
TRBJ2-6,TRBD1,TRBV30,NA,TGTGCCTGGAGTGCAGACAGGGGAACAGGGGCCAACGTCCTGACTTTC,CAWSADRGTGANVLTF
TRBJ1-1,TRBD1,TRBV10-3,NA,TGTGCCATCAGTGCTCACCGGGACAGGGGGCTGTACACTGAAGCTTTCTTT,CAISAHRDRGLYTEAFF
TRBJ2-1,NA,TRBV4-2,NA,TGTGCCAGCAGCCAAGAATATCTCAGCTCCTACAATGAGCAGTTCTTC,CASSQEYLSSYNEQFF
TRBJ2-1,NA,TRBV18,NA,TGTGCCAGCTCCCCTGGGGAGGGGGCGGATGAGCAGTTCTTC,CASSPGEGADEQFF
TRBJ2-3,NA,TRBV28,NA,TGTGCCAGCAGCCCCAAACGGTGGGGGGGCCCTACGCAGTATTTT,CASSPKRWGGPTQYF